Listed below are T cell receptor beta chains from one sample, sequenced in a study of cytomegalovirus exposure and HLA in healthy donors. The protocol was immunoSEQ multiplex PCR, while the TCRdb copy is restricted to in-frame clones and leaves out a portion. The sample holds approximately 100,000 clones. Sequences were obtained from PBMCs. These receptors were obtained from a man over 45 in good health and CMV-seropositive. CDR3s include the opening cysteine and the closing phenylalanine or tryptophan. The order of the fields is D gene, V gene, J gene, CDR3 DNA, CDR3 protein. The D gene is left open where the match is weak.

D gene: NA; V gene: TRBV11-2; J gene: TRBJ2-7; CDR3 DNA: TGTGCCAGCAGCACTCTTGAGTCCTACGAGCAGTACTTC; CDR3 protein: CASSTLESYEQYF
D gene: NA; V gene: TRBV20-1; J gene: TRBJ2-7; CDR3 DNA: TGCAGTGCTAGGAGGGGGAGCGAGCAGTACTTC; CDR3 protein: CSARRGSEQYF
D gene: NA; V gene: TRBV6-1; J gene: TRBJ1-3; CDR3 DNA: TGTGCCAGCATCACCGGACAGCAGCGTGGAAACACCATATATTTT; CDR3 protein: CASITGQQRGNTIYF
D gene: TRBD1; V gene: TRBV14; J gene: TRBJ2-7; CDR3 DNA: TGTGCCAGCAGGGGACAAGGGACAGCCGAGCAGTACTTC; CDR3 protein: CASRGQGTAEQYF
D gene: NA; V gene: TRBV29-1; J gene: TRBJ2-2; CDR3 DNA: TGCAGCGTTCGTCGAGAGCCGAACACCGGGGAGCTGTTTTTT; CDR3 protein: CSVRREPNTGELFF
D gene: TRBD1; V gene: TRBV10-3; J gene: TRBJ1-2; CDR3 DNA: TGTGCCATCAGCCTTACCAAGACAGGGGGCTCTGTCTATGGCTACACCTTC; CDR3 protein: CAISLTKTGGSVYGYTF
D gene: TRBD2; V gene: TRBV10-3; J gene: TRBJ2-1; CDR3 DNA: TGTGCCAGTAGCGGGAGTTCCGATGAGCAGTTCTTC; CDR3 protein: CASSGSSDEQFF
D gene: TRBD2; V gene: TRBV30; J gene: TRBJ2-1; CDR3 DNA: TGTGCCTGGAGTGTAAGTCTAGGTTCTAGCGGGAGGGCCGTGAATGAGCAGTTCTTC; CDR3 protein: CAWSVSLGSSGRAVNEQFF
D gene: TRBD1; V gene: TRBV4-1; J gene: TRBJ1-1; CDR3 DNA: TGCGCCAGCAGCCTTCAGATGACAGGGAGCACTGAAGCTTTCTTT; CDR3 protein: CASSLQMTGSTEAFF
D gene: NA; V gene: TRBV6-1; J gene: TRBJ1-2; CDR3 DNA: TGTGCCAGCAGTGAAGCAACCGGGACAAAGAACTATGGCTACACCTTC; CDR3 protein: CASSEATGTKNYGYTF
D gene: NA; V gene: TRBV28; J gene: TRBJ1-1; CDR3 DNA: TGTGCCAGCAGTTTCGCGGGGAACACTGAAGCTTTCTTT; CDR3 protein: CASSFAGNTEAFF
D gene: NA; V gene: TRBV6-1; J gene: TRBJ1-5; CDR3 DNA: TGTGCCAGCCGGACACCGAGCAATCAGCCCCAGCATTTT; CDR3 protein: CASRTPSNQPQHF
D gene: NA; V gene: TRBV5-6; J gene: TRBJ1-5; CDR3 DNA: TGTGCCAGCAGCGTGGGAGGCAGCTTCAATCAGCCCCAGCATTTT; CDR3 protein: CASSVGGSFNQPQHF
D gene: NA; V gene: TRBV7-3; J gene: TRBJ2-5; CDR3 DNA: TGTGCCAGCAGCCGAACAGGGACAGCGGGAGAGACCCAGTACTTC; CDR3 protein: CASSRTGTAGETQYF
D gene: NA; V gene: TRBV5-1; J gene: TRBJ2-2; CDR3 DNA: TGCGCCAGCAGCTTGGGTAATAGCGAGAACACCGGGGAGCTGTTTTTT; CDR3 protein: CASSLGNSENTGELFF
D gene: NA; V gene: TRBV7-9; J gene: TRBJ1-1; CDR3 DNA: TGTGCCAGCAGATATTATTTTCGAGGGAGGGGCACTGAAGCTTTCTTT; CDR3 protein: CASRYYFRGRGTEAFF
D gene: NA; V gene: TRBV7-3; J gene: TRBJ1-1; CDR3 DNA: TGTGCCAGCAGCCCCAGGGTGAACACTGAAGCTTTCTTT; CDR3 protein: CASSPRVNTEAFF
D gene: NA; V gene: TRBV15; J gene: TRBJ1-5; CDR3 DNA: TGTGCCACCAGTGGCAGCAATCAGCCCCAGCATTTT; CDR3 protein: CATSGSNQPQHF
D gene: TRBD2; V gene: TRBV14; J gene: TRBJ2-5; CDR3 DNA: TGTGCCAGCAGCCAAGAGGGGGGAGGGCCTCGAGAGACCCAGTACTTC; CDR3 protein: CASSQEGGGPRETQYF
D gene: TRBD2; V gene: TRBV2; J gene: TRBJ2-1; CDR3 DNA: TGTGCCAGCAACCGGGACTATACCAATGAGCAGTTCTTC; CDR3 protein: CASNRDYTNEQFF
D gene: TRBD1; V gene: TRBV6-5; J gene: TRBJ1-3; CDR3 DNA: TGTGCCAGCAGCCACGCGGGACAGGGGAGTCACACCATATATTTT; CDR3 protein: CASSHAGQGSHTIYF
D gene: NA; V gene: TRBV19; J gene: TRBJ1-4; CDR3 DNA: TGTGCCAGTAGGTCTTTCCAGTTCGGGACTAATGAAAAACTGTTTTTT; CDR3 protein: CASRSFQFGTNEKLFF
D gene: TRBD2; V gene: TRBV19; J gene: TRBJ2-1; CDR3 DNA: TGTGCCAGTAGTATACGGTTAGCGGGAGGGCCAGGTGAGCAGTTCTTC; CDR3 protein: CASSIRLAGGPGEQFF
D gene: TRBD1; V gene: TRBV4-3; J gene: TRBJ2-1; CDR3 DNA: TGCGCCAGCAGCCAGGGGACAGGGCTCTCCTACAATGAGCAGTTCTTC; CDR3 protein: CASSQGTGLSYNEQFF
D gene: TRBD1; V gene: TRBV11-2; J gene: TRBJ1-3; CDR3 DNA: TGTGCCAGCAGCCCTCTCGGCCAGAGGACAGGGTGGAACACCATATATTTT; CDR3 protein: CASSPLGQRTGWNTIYF
D gene: NA; V gene: TRBV30; J gene: TRBJ2-5; CDR3 DNA: TGTGCCTGGAGTTTGGCGGGCCAAGAGACCCAGTACTTC; CDR3 protein: CAWSLAGQETQYF
D gene: TRBD2; V gene: TRBV29-1; J gene: TRBJ2-7; CDR3 DNA: TGCAGCGTTGAAACCCTAGCGGGAGGGCCTAGGGAGCAGTACTTC; CDR3 protein: CSVETLAGGPREQYF